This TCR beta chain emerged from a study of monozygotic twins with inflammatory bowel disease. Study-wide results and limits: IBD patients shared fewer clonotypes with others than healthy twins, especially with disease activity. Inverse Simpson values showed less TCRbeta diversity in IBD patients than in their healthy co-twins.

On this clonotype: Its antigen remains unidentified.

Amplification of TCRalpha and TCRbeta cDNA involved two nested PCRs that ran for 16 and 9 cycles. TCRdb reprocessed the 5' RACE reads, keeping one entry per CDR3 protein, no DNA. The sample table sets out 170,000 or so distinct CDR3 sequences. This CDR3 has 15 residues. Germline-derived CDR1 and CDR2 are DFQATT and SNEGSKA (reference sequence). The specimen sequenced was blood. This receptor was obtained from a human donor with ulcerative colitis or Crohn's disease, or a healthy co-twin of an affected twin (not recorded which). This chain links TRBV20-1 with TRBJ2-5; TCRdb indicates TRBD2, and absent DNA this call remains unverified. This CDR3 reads CSASGSGGAVETQYF.